The 30 T cell receptor beta chains below come from one sample, sequenced in a study of blood T cells in healthy people across ages. A second about 6 to 12 cycle PCR used barcoded and J-beta primers. TCRdb reprocessed the 5' RACE reads with MiXCR, giving one entry per CDR3 protein. In the table there are around 400,000 distinct CDR3 sequences, about half of which are singletons. Source material: blood. These receptors were collected from a man in his 60s in good health.

This clonotype was picked up many times. The chain uses TRBV5-1 and TRBJ2-4, with 7 bases aligning to TRBD1. Per the germline V gene, CDR1 is SGHRS and CDR2 is YFSETQ. The junction had 13 bases not matched to a gene; V was cut back by 2 bases and J by 8 bases. The CDR3 has 16 residues. This CDR3 is CASSLRQGLRGDIQYF. The CDR3 coding sequence is TGCGCCAGCAGCTTACGACAGGGTTTGAGGGGAGACATTCAGTACTTC.

This rearrangement joins TRBV12-3 or TRBV12-4 to TRBJ1-2, with no clear D. V shed 4 bases and J shed 3 bases, with 6 bases lying between them. CDR3 size: 12 residues. CDR3 sequence (DNA): TGTGCCAGCAGTTGGGCTGACTATGGCTACACCTTC. Its protein is CASSWADYGYTF.

V and J are TRBV12-5 and TRBJ2-7; D not resolved. Germline values: CDR1 LGHNT, CDR2 FRNRAP. Trimming shortened V by 1 base and J by 2 bases, and 9 bases separated the two germline ends. The CDR3 has 14 residues. The DNA for the CDR3 is TGTGCTAGTGGTTTGGGCGAGGCCGCCTACGAGCAGTACTTC. Encoded protein: CASGLGEAAYEQYF.

CDR3 sequence (DNA): TGCGCCAGCAGCCAAGCCCGGTCCGGAGCAGATACGCAGTATTTT. Protein product: CASSQARSGADTQYF. J is TRBJ2-3 and V is TRBV4-3, with unresolved D. This CDR3 is built from 15 residues. The germline CDR1 and CDR2 sequences are LGHNA and YSLEER. V lost 1 base and J lost 4, with 12 bases in between.

This clonotype came up a few times. This rearrangement joins TRBV20-1 to TRBJ1-2; 8 bases fit TRBD1. Trimming cost V 4 bases and J 4 bases; bases outside gene matches: 5. This CDR3 is 13 amino acids long. Germline-derived CDR1 and CDR2 are DFQATT and SNEGSKA (reference sequence). The DNA of the CDR3 is TGCAGTGCTAATCCGACAGGGGCCTATGGCTACACCTTC. Its protein product is CSANPTGAYGYTF.

The chain employs TRBV12-3 or TRBV12-4 and TRBJ1-3; 7 bases align to TRBD1. Germline trimming cut 2 bases from V and 8 bases from J; bases unmatched to any gene: 3. CDR3 size: 13 residues. The CDR3 coding sequence is TGTGCCAGCAGTTTAAAGCAGGGGGACACCATATATTTT. Translation: CASSLKQGDTIYF.

The genes are TRBV2 and TRBJ2-4; 7 bases are a match to TRBD2. Looked up from germline, CDR1 is SNHLY and CDR2 is FYNNEI. This CDR3 has 14 residues. V dropped 4 bases and J dropped 6; count of bases not matched to a gene: 6. The CDR3 reads CASSGSGIRNIQYF. The DNA of the CDR3 is TGTGCCAGCAGTGGCAGCGGGATACGAAACATTCAGTACTTC. Full variable domain (missing parts from reference TRBV2 and TRBJ2-4): EPEVTQTPSHQVTQMGQEVILRCVPISNHLYFYWYRQILGQKVEFLVSFYNNEISEKSEIFDDQFSVERPDGSNFTLKIRSTKLEDSAMYFCASSGSGIRNIQYFGAGTRLSVL.

This chain joins TRBV10-3 and TRBJ2-7, with 11 bases fitting TRBD1. Germline V lookup: CDR1 ENHRY, CDR2 SYGVKD. CDR3 length equals 18 residues. V lost 4 bases, J lost 2 bases, and 13 bases stayed unmatched. CDR3 amino acids: CAISATSGTGGDPYEQYF. DNA for the CDR3: TGTGCCATCAGTGCTACCTCCGGGACAGGGGGTGACCCCTACGAGCAGTACTTC.

The chain links TRBV20-1 to TRBJ2-5; TRBD2 is a possible D gene (6 bases). The DNA end is a closer match to TRBJ2-7, so the J assignment may be wrong. This CDR3 comprises 16 residues. Germline CDR1 and CDR2: DFQATT and SNEGSKA (reference sequence). The CDR3 nucleotides read TGCAGTGCTAGAGATATTGGGCGGGGCCCCTCCTACGAGCAGTACTTC. Residues: CSARDIGRGPSYEQYF.

The V call is TRBV20-1, the J call TRBJ2-7; D is undetermined. Germline V gene lookup returns CDR1 DFQATT and CDR2 SNEGSKA (reference sequence). This CDR3 spans 14 amino acids. The V end was cut by 3 bases, the J end by 7 bases, with 19 bases between. The CDR3 loop is CSARSSGSYNEQYF. The DNA for the CDR3 is TGCAGTGCTAGGAGCTCGGGCAGCTACAATGAGCAGTACTTC.

The chain links TRBV7-8 to TRBJ2-7; D might be TRBD2 (6 bases). The CDR3 covers 13 residues. V was pared by 11 bases and J by 7 bases, with 21 bases between. The germline CDR1 and CDR2 sequences are SGHVS and FQNEAQ. CDR3 bases: TGTGCCGCACAAGCCGGCGGGAACAATGAGCAGTACTTC. As protein: CAAQAGGNNEQYF. Full variable domain (rest looked up from reference TRBV7-8 and TRBJ2-7): GAGVSQSPRYKVAKRGQDVALRCDPISGHVSLFWYQQALGQGPEFLTYFQNEAQLDKSGLPSDRFFAERPEGSVSTLKIQRTQQEDSAVYLCAAQAGGNNEQYFGPGTRLTVT.

The chain employs TRBV20-1 and TRBJ2-6; no clear D. The length of the CDR3 is 15 residues. Germline lookup yields CDR1 DFQATT and CDR2 SNEGSKA (reference sequence). V lost 4 bases, J lost 0 bases, and 10 bases lay in between. CDR3 protein: CSAKAVSSGANVLTF. Written as DNA, the CDR3 is TGCAGTGCTAAGGCAGTCTCCTCTGGGGCCAACGTCCTGACTTTC.

The J gene is TRBJ1-2, the V gene TRBV12-3 or TRBV12-4; tentatively, D is TRBD1 (5 bases). V was clipped by 1 base and J by 3 bases, with 6 bases between them. The CDR3 is 13 amino acids. CDR3 nucleotide sequence: TGTGCCAGCAGTTTAGGACAGCACTATGGCTACACCTTC. This codes for CASSLGQHYGYTF.

The CDR3, as DNA: TGCAGTGCTAGAGAAATGGACAGGCCCGACGAGCAGTACTTC. Its translation: CSAREMDRPDEQYF. This rearrangement joins TRBV20-1 to TRBJ2-7, with 7 bases fitting TRBD1. V shed 0 bases, J shed 5 bases, and the junction held 7 bases outside the gene matches. The CDR3 loop spans 14 amino acids. Germline V lookup: CDR1 DFQATT, CDR2 SNEGSKA (reference sequence).

This clonotype has only a few counts. The genes are TRBV10-3 and TRBJ1-1, with TRBD1 identical over 7 bases. The length of the CDR3 is 13 residues. V lost 6 bases and J lost 5; bases outside the gene matches: 6. The germline V gene has CDR1 ENHRY and CDR2 SYGVKD. CDR3 DNA sequence: TGTGCCATCAGAGGTCAGGGGGAGACTGAAGCTTTCTTT. As protein: CAIRGQGETEAFF.

V gene TRBV5-4 combines with J gene TRBJ2-1, with 10 bases identical to TRBD1. The germline gives CDR1 SGHNT, CDR2 YYREEE (reference sequence). Germline trimming cut 2 bases from V and 3 bases from J; bases unmatched to any gene: 2. The CDR3 is 15 residues long. In DNA form, the CDR3 reads TGTGCCAGCAGCTTCGGACAGGGGGGCTACAATGAGCAGTTCTTC. Amino acid sequence: CASSFGQGGYNEQFF.

V is TRBV20-1 and J is TRBJ2-7, with 8 positions matching TRBD1. Trimming at V came to 1 base and at J to 3 bases, leaving 11 bases not matched to a gene. Looked up from germline, CDR1 is DFQATT and CDR2 is SNEGSKA (reference sequence). There are 16 residues in the CDR3. The CDR3 spells CSARGQTRGLGYEQYF. The CDR3 nucleotides are TGCAGTGCTAGAGGCCAGACCAGGGGGCTTGGCTACGAGCAGTACTTC.

The V gene is TRBV7-9, the J gene TRBJ2-7, with TRBD1 matching 9 bases. The CDR3 loop spans 15 amino acids. Germline CDR1 is SEHNR and CDR2 is FQNEAQ (reference sequence). V lost 2 bases and J lost 5; bases outside the gene matches: 7. CDR3 residues: CASSLTGTGKNEQYF. The CDR3 bases are TGTGCCAGCAGCTTAACCGGGACAGGGAAGAACGAGCAGTACTTC.

The count of this clonotype is one. The chain carries TRBV13 and TRBJ2-3; D uncertain. Trimming pared 5 bases from V and 5 bases from J, leaving 11 bases between. Germline V CDR1 and CDR2: PRHDT, FYEKMQ (reference sequence). The CDR3 runs to 13 residues. CDR3 region: CASSQLGGDTQYF. CDR3 bases: TGTGCCAGCAGCCAACTGGGTGGAGATACGCAGTATTTT. Filled out from reference TRBV13 and TRBJ2-3, the complete variable domain reads AAGVIQSPRHLIKEKRETATLKCYPIPRHDTVYWYQQGPGQDPQFLISFYEKMQSDKGSIPDRFSAQQFSDYHSELNMSSLELGDSALYFCASSQLGGDTQYFGPGTRLTVL.

This chain uses TRBV15 with TRBJ2-3; D gene unclear. V was trimmed by 7 bases and J by 4 bases, leaving 15 bases between them. The CDR3 is 14 amino acids. Germline V gene data show CDR1 as LNHNV and CDR2 as YYDKDF (reference sequence). The CDR3 loop is CATKESYAADTQYF. The CDR3 bases are TGTGCCACCAAAGAAAGTTACGCCGCAGATACGCAGTATTTT. The variable domain in full, with the rest retrieved from reference TRBV15 and TRBJ2-3, is DAMVIQNPRYQVTQFGKPVTLSCSQTLNHNVMYWYQQKSSQAPKLLFHYYDKDFNNEADTPDNFQSRRPNTSFCFLDIRSPGLGDTAMYLCATKESYAADTQYFGPGTRLTVL.

This clonotype was counted only a few times. The gene calls are TRBV7-3 and TRBJ2-7; D might be TRBD1 or TRBD2, each matching 6 bases. Germline-derived CDR1 and CDR2 are SGHTA and FQGTGA. The CDR3 length is 15 residues. The ends were cut back, 2 bases at V and 0 bases at J, with 11 bases in the middle. CDR3 region: CASSLEGGHSYEQYF. CDR3 nucleotides: TGTGCCAGCAGCTTAGAGGGGGGCCACTCCTACGAGCAGTACTTC.

The table lists this clonotype with many counts. This chain links TRBV29-1 with TRBJ2-1; D perhaps matches TRBD2 (5 bases). The germline gives CDR1 SQVTM, CDR2 ANQGSEA. Trimming took off 7 bases at V and 5 bases at J, with 9 bases between the two ends. CDR3 size: 11 residues. CDR3 DNA sequence: TGCAGCGGAAGGACTGACAATGAGCAGTTCTTC. Amino acid sequence: CSGRTDNEQFF.

In its sample, this clonotype was seen a few times. CDR3 in DNA: TGCAGTGCTCGATCTAGCGGGAGGGCCCCCACAGATACGCAGTATTTT. This translates into CSARSSGRAPTDTQYF. This rearrangement joins TRBV20-1 to TRBJ2-3; 12 nucleotides line up with TRBD2. Germline V CDR1 and CDR2: DFQATT, SNEGSKA (reference sequence). The CDR3 is made up of 16 amino acids. The J segment lost 2 bases and the V segment lost 5 bases, leaving 8 bases of the junction unmatched.

This chain connects TRBV6-6 to TRBJ1-2; TRBD1 is a possible D gene (6 bases). Germline CDR1 MNHNY, CDR2 SVGAGI (reference sequence). The CDR3 consists of 14 residues. Trimming left V 2 bases short and J 4 bases short, with 11 bases between. CDR3: CASSYGGRSYGYTF. Written as DNA, the CDR3 is TGTGCCAGCAGTTACGGGGGGCGTTCCTATGGCTACACCTTC.

This clonotype appeared many times. The chain employs TRBV18 and TRBJ2-7; TRBD2 might be the D (5 bases). V lost 5 bases and J 2 bases, leaving 10 bases between the germline ends. Germline loops: CDR1 KGHSH, CDR2 LQKENI. The length of the CDR3 is 13 residues. CDR3 region: CASSKDGTYEQYF. Here the CDR3 DNA reads TGTGCCAGCTCAAAGGACGGGACCTACGAGCAGTACTTC.

This clonotype was detected a few times. The rearrangement links TRBV27 to TRBJ2-5, with D possibly being TRBD1 (6 bases). Trimming stripped 6 bases from V and 4 bases from J, with 12 bases between. CDR3 length: 13 residues. CDR1 is MNHEY, CDR2 SMNVEV, per germline (reference sequence). This chain's CDR3 is CASSHRAAETQYF. CDR3 nucleotide sequence: TGTGCCAGCAGCCACAGGGCTGCAGAGACCCAGTACTTC.

The chain links TRBV5-1 to TRBJ2-5; maybe TRBD2 (6 bases). Deletions cut 0 bases from V and 2 bases from J, with 11 bases between. The V gene's germline CDR1 is SGHRS and CDR2 YFSETQ. The length of the CDR3 is 15 residues. The CDR3 reads CASSLAPSVQETQYF. For the CDR3, the DNA is TGCGCCAGCAGCTTGGCCCCTAGCGTACAAGAGACCCAGTACTTC.

Ten or more counts support this clonotype. The chain recombines TRBV21-1 with TRBJ1-5; the table names TRBD1, a call not compared with the DNA. TRBV21-1 is noted as a pseudogene. The CDR3 runs to 15 residues. The CDR3 region is CASRGTGLSNQPQHF. In DNA form, the CDR3 reads TGTGCCAGCAGAGGGACAGGGCTTAGCAATCAGCCCCAGCATTTT.

The rearrangement joins TRBV6-5 to TRBJ2-3; perhaps D is TRBD1 or TRBD2 (5 bases each). The CDR3 runs to 15 residues. The germline V and J ends were trimmed by 6 bases and 8 bases, with 21 bases remaining between them. Germline assignment: CDR1 MNHEY and CDR2 SVGAGI. DNA for the CDR3: TGTGCCAGCAGCCAGACCCGGGACCCCGTTCGTACGCAGTATTTT. Translating it yields CASSQTRDPVRTQYF.

DNA of the CDR3: TGTGCCAGCAGCTTAACCCCGGGACTAGGCGGGTACGAGCAGTACTTC. Amino acids: CASSLTPGLGGYEQYF. The J gene is TRBJ2-7, the V gene TRBV7-2; TRBD2 matches 8 bases. J lost 4 bases, V lost 2 bases, and 10 bases had no gene match. CDR3 size: 16 residues. Germline V gene lookup returns CDR1 SGHTA and CDR2 FQGNSA.